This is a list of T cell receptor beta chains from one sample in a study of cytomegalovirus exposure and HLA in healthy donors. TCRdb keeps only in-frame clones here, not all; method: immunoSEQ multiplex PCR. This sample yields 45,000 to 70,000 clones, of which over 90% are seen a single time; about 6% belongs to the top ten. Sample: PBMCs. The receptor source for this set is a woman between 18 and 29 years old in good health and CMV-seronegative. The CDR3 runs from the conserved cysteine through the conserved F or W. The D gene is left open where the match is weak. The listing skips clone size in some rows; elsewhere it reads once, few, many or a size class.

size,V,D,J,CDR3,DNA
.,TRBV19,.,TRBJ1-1,CASCGGLPEAFF,TGTGCCAGTTGCGGCGGCCTACCTGAAGCTTTCTTT
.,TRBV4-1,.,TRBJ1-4,CASSPRESLEKLFF,TGCGCCAGCAGCCCACGGGAGAGCCTAGAAAAACTGTTTTTT
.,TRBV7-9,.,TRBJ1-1,CASSYTGKAFF,TGTGCCAGCAGCTATACAGGGAAAGCTTTCTTT
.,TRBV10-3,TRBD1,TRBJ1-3,CAISERGGMAGNTIYF,TGTGCCATCAGCGAGAGAGGGGGCATGGCTGGAAACACCATATATTTT
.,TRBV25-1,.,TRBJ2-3,CASSAAGSDTQYF,TGTGCCAGCAGTGCGGCTGGGAGTGATACGCAGTATTTT
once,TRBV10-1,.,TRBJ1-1,CASSGGSLRNEAFF,TGCGCCAGCAGTGGAGGCAGCCTTAGAAATGAAGCTTTCTTT
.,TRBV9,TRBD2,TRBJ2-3,CASSVEGGGLAPDTQYF,TGTGCCAGCAGCGTAGAGGGGGGGGGACTAGCCCCAGATACGCAGTATTTT
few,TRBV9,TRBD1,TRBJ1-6,CASSEGQYNSPLHF,TGTGCCAGCAGCGAGGGACAGTATAATTCACCCCTCCACTTT
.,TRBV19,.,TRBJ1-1,CASSFSWTDLNTEAFF,TGTGCCAGTTCTTTTTCCTGGACAGACTTGAACACTGAAGCTTTCTTT
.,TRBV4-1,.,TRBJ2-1,CASSLVPYGSDEQFF,TGCGCCAGCAGCCTGGTTCCGTACGGGAGCGATGAGCAGTTCTTC
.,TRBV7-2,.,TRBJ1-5,CASSLVGLSNQPQHF,TGTGCCAGCAGCTTAGTGGGGCTTAGCAATCAGCCCCAGCATTTT
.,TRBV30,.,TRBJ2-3,CAWSVQSADTQYF,TGTGCCTGGAGTGTACAATCAGCAGATACGCAGTATTTT
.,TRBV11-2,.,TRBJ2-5,CASSLSTGHQETQYF,TGTGCCAGCAGCCTATCTACAGGGCACCAAGAGACCCAGTACTTC
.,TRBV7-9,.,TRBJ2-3,CASSWTSTDTQYF,TGTGCCAGCAGCTGGACTAGCACAGATACGCAGTATTTT
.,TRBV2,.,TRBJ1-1,CATGQPNTEAFF,TGTGCCACCGGACAGCCGAACACTGAAGCTTTCTTT
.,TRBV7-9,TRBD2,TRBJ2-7,CASSLISTGGTYEQYF,TGTGCCAGCAGCTTAATCTCCACGGGGGGTACCTACGAGCAGTACTTC
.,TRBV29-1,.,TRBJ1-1,CSVARQANTEAFF,TGCAGCGTTGCCCGACAGGCGAACACTGAAGCTTTCTTT
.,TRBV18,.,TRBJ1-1,CASSLNSNTEAFF,TGTGCCAGCTCACTTAACTCGAACACTGAAGCTTTCTTT
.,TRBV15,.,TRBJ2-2,CATSRAGDKNTGELFF,TGTGCCACCAGCAGAGCTGGCGACAAAAACACCGGGGAGCTGTTTTTT
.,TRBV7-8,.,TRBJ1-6,CASSIGTWNSPLHF,TGTGCCAGCAGCATCGGGACTTGGAATTCACCCCTCCACTTT
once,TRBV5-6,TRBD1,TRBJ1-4,CASSLVLGQGAEKLFF,TGTGCCAGCAGCTTGGTGTTAGGACAGGGGGCTGAAAAACTGTTTTTT
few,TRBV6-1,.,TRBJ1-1,CASSEDLGPNTEAFF,TGTGCCAGCAGTGAAGATTTGGGGCCGAACACTGAAGCTTTCTTT
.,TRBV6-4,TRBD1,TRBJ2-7,CASSEGAGTGPYEQYF,TGTGCCAGCAGTGAGGGTGCGGGGACAGGCCCCTACGAGCAGTACTTC
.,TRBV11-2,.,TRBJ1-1,CASSFGSGGMNTEAFF,TGTGCCAGCAGCTTTGGTTCGGGAGGAATGAACACTGAAGCTTTCTTT
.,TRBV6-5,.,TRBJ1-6,CASAQGNSPLHF,TGTGCCAGCGCGCAGGGGAATTCACCCCTCCACTTT
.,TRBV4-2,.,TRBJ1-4,CASSQAGVVNEKLFF,TGTGCCAGCAGCCAAGCAGGGGTGGTTAATGAAAAACTGTTTTTT
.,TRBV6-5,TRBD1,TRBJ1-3,CASSLDRLRSGNTIYF,TGTGCCAGCAGTTTGGACAGGCTCCGCTCTGGAAACACCATATATTTT
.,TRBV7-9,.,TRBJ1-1,CASSPLGGNTEAFF,TGTGCCAGCAGCCCCCTCGGGGGTAACACTGAAGCTTTCTTT
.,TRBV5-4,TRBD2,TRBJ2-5,CASSLGLAGVQETQYF,TGTGCCAGCAGCCTAGGACTAGCGGGGGTCCAAGAGACCCAGTACTTC
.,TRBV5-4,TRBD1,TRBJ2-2,CASSPGAGGTGELFF,TGTGCCAGCAGCCCTGGGGCAGGGGGCACCGGGGAGCTGTTTTTT
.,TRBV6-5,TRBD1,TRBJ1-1,CASSIQGWNTEAFF,TGTGCCAGCAGCATACAGGGGTGGAACACTGAAGCTTTCTTT
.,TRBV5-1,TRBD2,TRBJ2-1,CASSLNEAGNHNEQFF,TGCGCCAGCAGCTTGAACGAAGCGGGGAATCACAATGAGCAGTTCTTC
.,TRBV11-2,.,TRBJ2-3,CASSFGQGLGLRGLNTQYF,TGTGCCAGCAGCTTCGGGCAGGGTTTGGGCCTCCGAGGTTTAAATACGCAGTATTTT
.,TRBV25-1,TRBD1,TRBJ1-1,CAGRTGLNTEAFF,TGTGCCGGCAGGACAGGCCTGAACACTGAAGCTTTCTTT
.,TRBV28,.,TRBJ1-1,CASSSPGRNTEAFF,TGTGCCAGCAGTTCCCCCGGGAGGAACACTGAAGCTTTCTTT
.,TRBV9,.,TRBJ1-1,CASSGGPDTEAFF,TGTGCCAGCAGCGGGGGGCCAGACACTGAAGCTTTCTTT
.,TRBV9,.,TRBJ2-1,CASSVGDGGYNEQFF,TGTGCCAGCAGCGTAGGAGACGGGGGCTACAATGAGCAGTTCTTC
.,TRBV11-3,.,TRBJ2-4,CASSQAAGVAKNIQYF,TGTGCCAGCAGCCAGGCGGCCGGGGTAGCCAAAAACATTCAGTACTTC
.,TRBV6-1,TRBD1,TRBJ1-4,CASSLYRGGNEKLFF,TGTGCCAGCAGTCTTTACAGGGGGGGTAATGAAAAACTGTTTTTT
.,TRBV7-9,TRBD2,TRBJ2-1,CASSMLAGPSSLQFF,TGTGCCAGCAGCATGCTAGCGGGCCCGAGTTCTTTGCAGTTCTTC
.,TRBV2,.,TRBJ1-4,CASSPRQAANEKLFF,TGTGCCAGCAGTCCGAGACAGGCGGCTAATGAAAAACTGTTTTTT